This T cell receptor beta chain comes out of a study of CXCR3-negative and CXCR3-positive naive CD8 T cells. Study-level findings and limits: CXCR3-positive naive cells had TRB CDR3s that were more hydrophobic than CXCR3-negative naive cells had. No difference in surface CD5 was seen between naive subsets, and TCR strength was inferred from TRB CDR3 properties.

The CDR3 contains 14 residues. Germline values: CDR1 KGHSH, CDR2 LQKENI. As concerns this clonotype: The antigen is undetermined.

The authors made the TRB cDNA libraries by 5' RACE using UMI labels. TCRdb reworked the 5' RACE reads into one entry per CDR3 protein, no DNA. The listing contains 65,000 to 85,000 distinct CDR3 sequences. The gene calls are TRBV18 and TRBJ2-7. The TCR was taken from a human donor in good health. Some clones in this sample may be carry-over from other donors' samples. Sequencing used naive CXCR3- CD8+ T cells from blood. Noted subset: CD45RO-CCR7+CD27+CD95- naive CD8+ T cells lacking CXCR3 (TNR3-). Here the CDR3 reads CASSPRDSYYEQYF.